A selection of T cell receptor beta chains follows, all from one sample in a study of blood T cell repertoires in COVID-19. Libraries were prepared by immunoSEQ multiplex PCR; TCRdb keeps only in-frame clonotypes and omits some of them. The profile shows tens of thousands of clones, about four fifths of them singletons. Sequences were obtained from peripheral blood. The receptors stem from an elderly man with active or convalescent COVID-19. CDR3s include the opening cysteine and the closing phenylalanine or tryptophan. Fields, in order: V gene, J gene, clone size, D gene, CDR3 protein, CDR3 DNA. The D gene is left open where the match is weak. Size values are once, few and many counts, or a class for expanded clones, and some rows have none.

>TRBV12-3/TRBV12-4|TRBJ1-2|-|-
CASSLDRVYGYTF
TGTGCCAGCAGTTTGGACAGAGTCTATGGCTACACCTTC
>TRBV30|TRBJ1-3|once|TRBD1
CAWTRTGAGNTIYF
TGTGCCTGGACGCGGACAGGGGCGGGAAACACCATATATTTT
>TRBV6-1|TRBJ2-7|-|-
CASRNNRESYEQYF
TGTGCCAGCAGGAACAACAGAGAATCCTACGAGCAGTACTTC
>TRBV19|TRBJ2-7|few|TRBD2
CASSKLAVAYEQYF
TGTGCCAGTAGTAAACTAGCGGTGGCCTACGAGCAGTACTTC
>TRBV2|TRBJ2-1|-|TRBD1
CASSYDTTGVGEQFF
TGTGCCAGCAGCTACGACACAACAGGGGTCGGTGAGCAGTTCTTC
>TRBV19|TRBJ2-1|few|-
CASSRREYGNEQFF
TGTGCCAGTAGTCGGAGGGAGTATGGCAATGAGCAGTTCTTC
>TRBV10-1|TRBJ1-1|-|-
CATQDGGFTEAFF
TGCGCCACCCAGGACGGAGGCTTCACTGAAGCTTTCTTT
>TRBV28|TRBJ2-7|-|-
CASSLQVSEQYF
TGTGCCAGCAGTCTACAGGTCAGCGAGCAGTACTTC
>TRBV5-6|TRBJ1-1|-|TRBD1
CASSTDRGAEAFF
TGTGCCAGCAGCACCGACAGGGGTGCTGAAGCTTTCTTT
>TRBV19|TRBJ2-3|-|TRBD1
CASSIRQGSRTDTQYF
TGTGCCAGTAGTATAAGACAGGGTAGTAGGACAGATACGCAGTATTTT
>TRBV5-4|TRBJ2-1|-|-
CASSLYNSEQFF
TGTGCCAGCAGCTTGTATAACAGTGAGCAGTTCTTC
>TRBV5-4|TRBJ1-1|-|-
CASSPGGANTEAFF
TGTGCCAGCAGCCCGGGGGGGGCTAACACTGAAGCTTTCTTT
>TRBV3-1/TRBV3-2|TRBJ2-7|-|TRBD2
CASSSWASGSSYEQYF
TGTGCCAGCAGCTCTTGGGCTAGCGGGAGCTCCTACGAGCAGTACTTC
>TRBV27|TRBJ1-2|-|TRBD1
CASRTPDRTGANGGYTF
TGTGCCAGCAGAACACCGGACAGGACGGGCGCAAATGGTGGCTACACCTTC
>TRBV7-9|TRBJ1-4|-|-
CASSASIATNEKLFF
TGTGCCAGCAGCGCAAGCATTGCAACTAATGAAAAACTGTTTTTT
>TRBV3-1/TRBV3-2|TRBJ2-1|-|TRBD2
CASRSLAGSPFQFF
TGTGCCAGCAGATCCCTAGCGGGCTCGCCTTTTCAGTTCTTC
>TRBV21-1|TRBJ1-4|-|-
CASSKVKGGANEKLFF
TGTGCCAGCAGCAAAGTAAAGGGGGGGGCTAATGAAAAACTGTTTTTT
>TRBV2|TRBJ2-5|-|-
CASSQGPGRETQYF
TGTGCCAGCAGTCAGGGCCCGGGCCGGGAGACCCAGTACTTC
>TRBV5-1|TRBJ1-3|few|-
CASSPLVAYSGNTIYF
TGCGCCAGCAGCCCGCTAGTTGCCTACTCTGGAAACACCATATATTTT
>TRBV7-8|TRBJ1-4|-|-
CASRDPGLPREKLFF
TGTGCCAGCAGGGACCCGGGACTGCCGAGGGAAAAACTGTTTTTT
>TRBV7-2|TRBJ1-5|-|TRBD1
CASSLAGQVNQPQHF
TGTGCCAGCAGCTTAGCGGGACAGGTCAATCAGCCCCAGCATTTT
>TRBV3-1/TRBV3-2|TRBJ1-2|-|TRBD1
CASSPYWTGEDSTF
TGTGCCAGCAGCCCGTATTGGACAGGGGAAGATTCCACCTTC
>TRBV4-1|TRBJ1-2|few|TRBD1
CASSQDGGGGYGYTF
TGCGCCAGCAGCCAAGATGGAGGGGGCGGCTATGGCTACACCTTC
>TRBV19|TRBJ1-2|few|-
CASSIAPGFQNANYGYTF
TGTGCCAGTAGTATAGCCCCGGGATTTCAGAACGCTAACTATGGCTACACCTTC
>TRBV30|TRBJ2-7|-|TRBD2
CAWSVGFAGGNEQYF
TGTGCCTGGAGTGTAGGGTTTGCGGGGGGTAACGAGCAGTACTTC
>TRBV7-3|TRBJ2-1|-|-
CASIDGATYNEQFF
TGTGCCAGCATCGATGGGGCCACCTACAATGAGCAGTTCTTC
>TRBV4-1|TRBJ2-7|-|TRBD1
CASSQDGTGWNEQYF
TGCGCCAGCAGCCAAGATGGGACAGGGTGGAACGAGCAGTACTTC
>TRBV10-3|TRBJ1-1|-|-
CAISKAEGRVGTEAFF
TGTGCCATCAGTAAAGCCGAGGGGAGGGTTGGAACTGAAGCTTTCTTT
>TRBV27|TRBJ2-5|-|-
CASSLSRREETQYF
TGTGCCAGCAGTTTATCTCGCAGGGAAGAGACCCAGTACTTC
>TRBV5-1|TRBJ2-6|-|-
CASSLPGDSGANVLTF
TGCGCCAGCAGCTTGCCGGGGGACTCTGGGGCCAACGTCCTGACTTTC
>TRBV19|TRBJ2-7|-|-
CATSAAAYYEQYF
TGTGCCACCTCGGCGGCAGCTTACTACGAGCAGTACTTC
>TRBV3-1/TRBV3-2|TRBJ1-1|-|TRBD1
CASRQGTGATEAFF
TGTGCCAGCAGGCAGGGAACAGGGGCCACTGAAGCTTTCTTT
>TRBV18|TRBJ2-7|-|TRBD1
CASSPRTGGNEQYF
TGTGCCAGCTCACCGAGGACAGGGGGCAACGAGCAGTACTTC
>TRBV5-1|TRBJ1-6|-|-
CASSSREGGNSPLHF
TGCGCCAGCAGCTCCCGGGAGGGGGGTAATTCACCCCTCCACTTT
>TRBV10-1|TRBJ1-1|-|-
CASSESTGGYTEAFF
TGCGCCAGCAGTGAGTCGACGGGGGGCTACACTGAAGCTTTCTTT
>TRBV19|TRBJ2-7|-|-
CASPPQGVGQSYEQYF
TGTGCCAGTCCCCCCCAAGGGGTAGGCCAGTCCTACGAGCAGTACTTC
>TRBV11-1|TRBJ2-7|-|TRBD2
CASRGVEAGRDEQYF
TGTGCCAGCAGGGGCGTCGAAGCGGGAAGGGACGAGCAGTACTTC
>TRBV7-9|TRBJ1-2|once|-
CASSPRTGMGFYGYTF
TGTGCCAGCAGCCCTAGAACAGGGATGGGATTCTATGGCTACACCTTC
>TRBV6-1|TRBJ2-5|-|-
CASSGLMNSGAQETQYF
TGTGCCAGCAGTGGACTCATGAATTCTGGTGCGCAAGAGACCCAGTACTTC
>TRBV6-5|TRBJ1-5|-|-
CASITQGNYQPQHF
TGTGCCAGCATCACCCAGGGAAATTATCAGCCCCAGCATTTT
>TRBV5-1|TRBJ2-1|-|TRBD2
CASRDGPGGAYNEQFF
TGCGCCAGCAGGGACGGTCCGGGGGGTGCCTACAATGAGCAGTTCTTC
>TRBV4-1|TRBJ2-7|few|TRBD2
CASSQTSGGEWEQYF
TGCGCCAGCAGCCAAACTAGCGGGGGGGAGTGGGAGCAGTACTTC
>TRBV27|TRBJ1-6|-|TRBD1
CASSFSGQYNSPLHF
TGTGCCAGCAGTTTTTCGGGACAGTATAATTCACCCCTCCACTTT
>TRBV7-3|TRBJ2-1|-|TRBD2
CASSPIAGALSYNEQFF
TGTGCCAGCAGCCCTATAGCGGGGGCACTCTCCTACAATGAGCAGTTCTTC
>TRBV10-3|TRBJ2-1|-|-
CAISGPGGEQFF
TGTGCCATCAGTGGGCCAGGAGGTGAGCAGTTCTTC
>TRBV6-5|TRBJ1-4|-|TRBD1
CASSYSQGVTGEKLFF
TGTGCCAGCAGTTACTCCCAGGGGGTCACTGGTGAAAAACTGTTTTTT
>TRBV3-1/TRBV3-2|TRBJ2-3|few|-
CASSQVLTGVMVSTDTQYF
TGTGCCAGCAGCCAAGTCCTGACGGGTGTGATGGTGAGCACAGATACGCAGTATTTT
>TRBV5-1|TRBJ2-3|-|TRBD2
CASSPPSGPEDTQYF
TGCGCCAGCAGCCCCCCTAGCGGCCCGGAAGATACGCAGTATTTT